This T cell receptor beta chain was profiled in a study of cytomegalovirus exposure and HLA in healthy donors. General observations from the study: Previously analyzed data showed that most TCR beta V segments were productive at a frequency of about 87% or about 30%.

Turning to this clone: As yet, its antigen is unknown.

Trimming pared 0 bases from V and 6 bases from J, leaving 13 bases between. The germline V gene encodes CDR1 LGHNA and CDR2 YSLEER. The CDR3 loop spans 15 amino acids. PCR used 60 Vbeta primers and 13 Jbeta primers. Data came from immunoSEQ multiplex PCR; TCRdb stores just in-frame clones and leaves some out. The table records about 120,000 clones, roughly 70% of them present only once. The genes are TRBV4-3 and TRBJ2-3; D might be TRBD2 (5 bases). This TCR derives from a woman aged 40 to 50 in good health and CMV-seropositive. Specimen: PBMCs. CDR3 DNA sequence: TGCGCCAGCAGCCAAGAGAGTTCGGGGTTCGATACGCAGTATTTT. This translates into CASSQESSGFDTQYF.